These 2 T cell receptor beta chains share one sample of origin, sequenced in a study of cytomegalovirus exposure and HLA in healthy donors. Primers included in the PCR were 60 Vbeta and 13 Jbeta primers. Sequencing used immunoSEQ multiplex PCR; TCRdb keeps in-frame clones, though not all of them. The sample holds 98,000 or so clones, less than 80% seen once. What was sequenced was PBMCs. These receptors came from a man aged 40-55 years in good health and CMV-seronegative.

This chain links TRBV28 with TRBJ2-2; D is unclear. This CDR3 is built from 13 residues. The V gene's germline CDR1 is MDHEN and CDR2 SYDVKM. V was pared by 3 bases and J by 2 bases, with 4 bases between. The CDR3 DNA follows: TGTGCCAGCAGTTTCAGAAACACCGGGGAGCTGTTTTTT. This sequence encodes CASSFRNTGELFF.

This clone was seen just once. The chain combines TRBV5-1 with TRBJ1-5; 7 bases match TRBD1. CDR3 length equals 17 residues. The junction had 10 bases not matched to a gene; V was cut back by 0 bases and J by 4 bases. Germline CDR1 is SGHRS and CDR2 is YFSETQ. The CDR3 nucleotides read TGCGCCAGCAGCTTGGGGGTTACGACAGGGAGAAATCAGCCCCAGCATTTT. Encoded protein: CASSLGVTTGRNQPQHF.